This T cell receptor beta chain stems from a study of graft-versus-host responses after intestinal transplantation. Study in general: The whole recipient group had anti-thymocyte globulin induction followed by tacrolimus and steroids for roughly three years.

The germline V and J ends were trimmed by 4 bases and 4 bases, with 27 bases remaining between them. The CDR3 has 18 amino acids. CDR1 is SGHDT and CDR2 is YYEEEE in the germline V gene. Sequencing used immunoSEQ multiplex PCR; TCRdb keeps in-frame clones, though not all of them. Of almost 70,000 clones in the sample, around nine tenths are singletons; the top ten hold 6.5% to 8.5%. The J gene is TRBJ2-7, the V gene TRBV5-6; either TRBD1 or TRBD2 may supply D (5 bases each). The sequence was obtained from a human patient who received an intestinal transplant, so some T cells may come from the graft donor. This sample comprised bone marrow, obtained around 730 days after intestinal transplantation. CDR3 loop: CASSPTGTTLGDEYEQYF. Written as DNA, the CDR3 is TGTGCCAGCAGCCCCACAGGAACTACCCTGGGGGATGAATACGAGCAGTACTTC.